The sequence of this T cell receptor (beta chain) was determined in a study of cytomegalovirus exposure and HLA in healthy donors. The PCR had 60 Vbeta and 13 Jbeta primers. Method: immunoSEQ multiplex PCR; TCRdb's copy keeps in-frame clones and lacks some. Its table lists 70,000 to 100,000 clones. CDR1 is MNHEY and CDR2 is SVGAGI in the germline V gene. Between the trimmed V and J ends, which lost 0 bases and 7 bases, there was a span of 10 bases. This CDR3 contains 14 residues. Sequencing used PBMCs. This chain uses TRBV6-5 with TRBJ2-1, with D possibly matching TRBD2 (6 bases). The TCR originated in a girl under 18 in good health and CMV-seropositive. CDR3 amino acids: CASSYSAAGNEQFF. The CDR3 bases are TGTGCCAGCAGTTACTCGGCGGCGGGGAATGAGCAGTTCTTC.